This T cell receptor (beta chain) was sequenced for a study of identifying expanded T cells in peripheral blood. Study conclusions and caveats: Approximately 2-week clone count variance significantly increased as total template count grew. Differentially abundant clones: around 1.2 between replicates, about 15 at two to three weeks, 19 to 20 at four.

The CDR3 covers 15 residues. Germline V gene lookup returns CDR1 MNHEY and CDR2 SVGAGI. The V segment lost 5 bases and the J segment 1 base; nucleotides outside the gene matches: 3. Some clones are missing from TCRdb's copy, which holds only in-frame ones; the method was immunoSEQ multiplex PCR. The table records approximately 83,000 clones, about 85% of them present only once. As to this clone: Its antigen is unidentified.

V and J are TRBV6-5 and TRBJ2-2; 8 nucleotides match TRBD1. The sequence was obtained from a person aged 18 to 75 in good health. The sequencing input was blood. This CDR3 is CASSRDRGNTGELFF. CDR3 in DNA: TGTGCCAGCAGTCGCGACAGGGGGAACACCGGGGAGCTGTTTTTT.